A single T cell receptor beta chain is shown here with its context. The data are from a study of cytomegalovirus exposure and HLA in healthy donors. Overall study: There were nearly 120 million unique TCR beta sequences, drawn from 150 million to 200 million T cells, in an earlier analysis.

Amplification used 60 Vbeta primers and 13 Jbeta primers. Libraries were prepared by immunoSEQ multiplex PCR; TCRdb keeps only in-frame clonotypes and omits some of them. This table has approximately 37,000 clones, approximately 82% appearing once. Germline V gives CDR1 SGHRS, CDR2 YFSETQ. CDR3 length: 15 residues. Trimming shortened V by 4 bases and J by 4 bases, and 16 bases separated the two germline ends. This clonotype was obtained from a woman younger than 30 in good health and CMV-seropositive. The chain carries TRBV5-1 and TRBJ2-3, with a weak D call TRBD2 (5 bases). Source material: PBMCs. Here the CDR3 DNA reads TGCGCCAGCAGCCCAGGACTGGCTGCCCCAGATACGCAGTATTTT. Encoded protein: CASSPGLAAPDTQYF.